The T cell receptor beta chain under discussion was sequenced for a study of cytomegalovirus exposure and HLA in healthy donors. Study-wide results and caveats: As was reported, the classifier diagnosed cytomegalovirus status with high specificity and sensitivity. Among the CMV-associated chains, three were confirmed in vitro as specific for CMV antigens.

Libraries were prepared by immunoSEQ multiplex PCR; TCRdb keeps only in-frame clonotypes and omits some of them. The repertoire consists of under 200,000 clones, with around nine tenths occurring once and the leading ten covering around 2.3%. This CDR3 is built from 14 residues. Germline V gives CDR1 LNHDA, CDR2 SQIVND (reference sequence). The V end lost 2 bases, the J end lost 3 bases, and 10 bases lay between the germline ends. As for this clone: Its target is not known.

The sequenced sample consisted of PBMCs. The genes are TRBV19 and TRBJ1-1; D perhaps matches TRBD1 (5 bases). This clonotype was obtained from a woman under 30 in good health and CMV-seronegative. CDR3 DNA: TGTGCCAGTAGTATAAGGGGAACGGACACTGAAGCTTTCTTT. Residues: CASSIRGTDTEAFF.